This paragraph covers one TCR beta chain sequence. These data are taken from a study of T cell changes during pregnancy in multiple sclerosis. CDR3 length equals 14 residues. Looked up from germline, CDR1 is SGHRS and CDR2 is YFSETQ. The V end was cut by 0 bases, the J end by 4 bases, with 7 bases between. Using immunoSEQ multiplex PCR, the repertoire was profiled, and TCRdb retains in-frame clones only, with some absent. The sample yields some 60,000 clones, less than 95% seen once. The sequencing here drew on peripheral blood, taken in the first trimester of pregnancy. The chain uses TRBV5-1 and TRBJ2-2; D ambiguous. This receptor was obtained from a female donor in good health, enrolled as a control in a pregnancy study. The CDR3: CASSLDRRTGELFF. CDR3 nucleotide sequence: TGCGCCAGCAGCTTGGACAGACGCACCGGGGAGCTGTTTTTT.